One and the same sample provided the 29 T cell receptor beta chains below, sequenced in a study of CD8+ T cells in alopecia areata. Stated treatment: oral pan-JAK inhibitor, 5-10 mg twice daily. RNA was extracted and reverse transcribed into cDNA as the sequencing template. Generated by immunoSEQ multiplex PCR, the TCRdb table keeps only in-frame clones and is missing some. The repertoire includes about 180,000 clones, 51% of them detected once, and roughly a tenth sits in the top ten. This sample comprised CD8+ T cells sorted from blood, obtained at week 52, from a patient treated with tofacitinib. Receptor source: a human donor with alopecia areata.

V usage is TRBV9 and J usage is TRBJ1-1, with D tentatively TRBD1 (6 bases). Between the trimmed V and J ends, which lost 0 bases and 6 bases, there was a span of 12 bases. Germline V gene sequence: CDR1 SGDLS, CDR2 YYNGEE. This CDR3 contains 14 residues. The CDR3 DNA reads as TGTGCCAGCAGCGTAGGGAACAGGGCGTCTGAAGCTTTCTTT. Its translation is CASSVGNRASEAFF.

The chain's CDR3 is CASSAGQGQTQYF. The DNA for the CDR3 is TGTGCCAGCAGCGCTGGACAGGGGCAGACCCAGTACTTC. This chain joins TRBV27 and TRBJ2-5; 9 bases align to TRBD1. J gave up 6 bases and V 6 bases, and 5 bases lay outside the gene matches. This CDR3 spans 13 amino acids. Germline V gene data show CDR1 as MNHEY and CDR2 as SMNVEV (reference sequence).

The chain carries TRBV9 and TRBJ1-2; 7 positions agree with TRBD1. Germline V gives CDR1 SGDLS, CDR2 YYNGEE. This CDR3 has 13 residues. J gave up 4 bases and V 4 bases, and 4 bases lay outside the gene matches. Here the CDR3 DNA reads TGTGCCAGCAGCCGACAGGGCGGCTATGGCTACACCTTC. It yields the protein CASSRQGGYGYTF.

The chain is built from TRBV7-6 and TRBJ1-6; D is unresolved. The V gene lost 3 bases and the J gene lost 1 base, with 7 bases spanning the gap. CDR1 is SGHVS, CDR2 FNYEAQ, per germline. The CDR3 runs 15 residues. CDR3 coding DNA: TGTGCCAGCAGCTTTTCAGGATCCTATAATTCACCCCTCCACTTT. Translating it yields CASSFSGSYNSPLHF.

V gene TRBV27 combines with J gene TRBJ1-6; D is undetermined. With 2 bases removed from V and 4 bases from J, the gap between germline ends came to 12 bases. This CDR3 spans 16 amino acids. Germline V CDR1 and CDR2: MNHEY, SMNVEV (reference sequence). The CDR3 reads CASSLAGPPYNSPLHF. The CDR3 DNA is TGTGCCAGCAGTTTAGCCGGTCCTCCATATAATTCACCCCTCCACTTT.

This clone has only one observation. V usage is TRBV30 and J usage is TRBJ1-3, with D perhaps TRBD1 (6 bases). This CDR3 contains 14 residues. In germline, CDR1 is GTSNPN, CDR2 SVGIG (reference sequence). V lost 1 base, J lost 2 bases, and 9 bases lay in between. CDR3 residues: CAWSDRDPGNTIYF. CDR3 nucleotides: TGTGCCTGGAGTGACAGGGATCCTGGAAACACCATATATTTT.

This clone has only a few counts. The DNA for the CDR3 is TGTGCCATCAGTGCACAGTACGAGCAGTACTTC. Its protein is CAISAQYEQYF. V usage is TRBV10-3 and J usage is TRBJ2-7; D is uncertain. V was pared by 4 bases and J by 4 bases, with 5 bases between. The CDR3 is 11 amino acids. Germline values: CDR1 ENHRY, CDR2 SYGVKD.

CDR3 sequence: CASSQVGTGGGQPQHF. For the CDR3, the DNA is TGCGCCAGCAGCCAAGTCGGGACAGGGGGCGGTCAGCCCCAGCATTTT. The chain has TRBV4-1 and TRBJ1-5; 12 bases map to TRBD1. Germline trimming cut 1 base from V and 6 bases from J; bases unmatched to any gene: 4. The CDR3 covers 16 residues. Per germline, CDR1 MGHRA and CDR2 YSYEKL.

CDR3 sequence (DNA): TGTGCCAGCAGCGGGGGGATCGCAGATACGCAGTATTTT. It translates to CASSGGIADTQYF. The rearrangement joins TRBV6-1 to TRBJ2-3, with 7 bases fitting TRBD2. J lost 4 bases, V lost 6 bases, and 4 bases had no gene match. This CDR3 region has 13 residues. Germline assignment: CDR1 MNHNS and CDR2 SASEGT.

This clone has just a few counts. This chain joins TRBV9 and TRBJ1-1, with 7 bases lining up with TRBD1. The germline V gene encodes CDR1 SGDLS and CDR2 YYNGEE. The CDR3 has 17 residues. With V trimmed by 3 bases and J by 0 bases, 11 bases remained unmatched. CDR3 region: CASSAYPGQRMNTEAFF. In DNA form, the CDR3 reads TGTGCCAGCAGCGCGTACCCGGGACAGCGAATGAACACTGAAGCTTTCTTT.

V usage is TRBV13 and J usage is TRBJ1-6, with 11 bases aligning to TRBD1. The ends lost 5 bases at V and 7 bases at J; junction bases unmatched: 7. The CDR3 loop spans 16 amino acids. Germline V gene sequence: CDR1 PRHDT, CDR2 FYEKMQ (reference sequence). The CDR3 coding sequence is TGTGCCAGCAGCGCCCTAGGACAGGGGGCCAATTCACCCCTCCACTTT. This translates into CASSALGQGANSPLHF.

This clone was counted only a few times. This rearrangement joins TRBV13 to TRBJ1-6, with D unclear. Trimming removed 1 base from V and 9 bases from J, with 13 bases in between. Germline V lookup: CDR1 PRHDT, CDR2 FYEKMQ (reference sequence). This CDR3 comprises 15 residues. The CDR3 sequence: CASSLAEEEGSPLHF. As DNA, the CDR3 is TGTGCCAGCAGCTTAGCGGAGGAAGAAGGTTCACCCCTCCACTTT.

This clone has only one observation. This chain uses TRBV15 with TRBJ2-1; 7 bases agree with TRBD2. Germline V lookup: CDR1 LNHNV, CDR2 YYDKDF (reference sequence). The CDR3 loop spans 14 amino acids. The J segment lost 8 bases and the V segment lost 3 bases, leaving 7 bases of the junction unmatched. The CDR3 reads CATSSDRRGDEQFF. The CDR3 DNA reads TGTGCCACCAGCAGCGATCGCCGGGGGGATGAGCAGTTCTTC.

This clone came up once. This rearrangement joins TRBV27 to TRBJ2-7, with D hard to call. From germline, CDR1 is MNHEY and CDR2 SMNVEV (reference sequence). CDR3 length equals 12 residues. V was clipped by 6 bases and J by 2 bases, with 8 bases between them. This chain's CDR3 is CASRSVTYEQYF. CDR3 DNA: TGTGCCAGCAGGTCTGTAACCTACGAGCAGTACTTC.

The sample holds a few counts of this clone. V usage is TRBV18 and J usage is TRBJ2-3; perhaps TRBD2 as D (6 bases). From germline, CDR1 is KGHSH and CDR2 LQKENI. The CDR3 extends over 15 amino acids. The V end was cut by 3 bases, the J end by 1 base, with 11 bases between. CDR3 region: CASSPAGSGTDTQYF. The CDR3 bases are TGTGCCAGCTCACCGGCGGGATCCGGCACAGATACGCAGTATTTT.

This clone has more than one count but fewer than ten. This CDR3 is CSASPEETQYF. Here the CDR3 DNA reads TGCAGTGCTAGTCCAGAAGAGACCCAGTACTTC. The chain couples TRBV20-1 to TRBJ2-5; D ambiguous. This CDR3 contains 11 residues. Germline assignment: CDR1 DFQATT and CDR2 SNEGSKA (reference sequence). Trimming took 3 bases from V and 3 from J, leaving 5 bases between them.

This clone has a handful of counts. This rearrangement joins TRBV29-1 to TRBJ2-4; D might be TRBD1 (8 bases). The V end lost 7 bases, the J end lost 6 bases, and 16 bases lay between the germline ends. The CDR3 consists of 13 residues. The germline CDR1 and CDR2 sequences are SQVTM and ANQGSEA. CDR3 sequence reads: CSGRQGRGNIQYF. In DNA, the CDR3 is TGCAGCGGGAGACAGGGGAGGGGAAACATTCAGTACTTC. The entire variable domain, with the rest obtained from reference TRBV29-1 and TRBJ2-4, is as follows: SAVISQKPSRDICQRGTSLTIQCQVDSQVTMMFWYRQQPGQSLTLIATANQGSEATYESGFVIDKFPISRPNLTFSTLTVSNMSPEDSSIYLCSGRQGRGNIQYFGAGTRLSVL.

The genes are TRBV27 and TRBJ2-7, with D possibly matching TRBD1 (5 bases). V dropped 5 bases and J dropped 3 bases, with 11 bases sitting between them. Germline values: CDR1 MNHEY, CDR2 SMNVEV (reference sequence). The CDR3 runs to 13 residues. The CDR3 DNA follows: TGTGCCAGCAGTCCCGGGCAGGGCTACGAGCAGTACTTC. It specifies CASSPGQGYEQYF.

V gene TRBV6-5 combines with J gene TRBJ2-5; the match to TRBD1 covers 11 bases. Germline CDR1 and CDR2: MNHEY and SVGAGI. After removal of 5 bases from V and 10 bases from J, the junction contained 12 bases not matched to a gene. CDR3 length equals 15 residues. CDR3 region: CASSTPGTGGLVQYF. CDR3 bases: TGTGCCAGCAGTACCCCCGGGACAGGGGGTCTTGTCCAGTACTTC.

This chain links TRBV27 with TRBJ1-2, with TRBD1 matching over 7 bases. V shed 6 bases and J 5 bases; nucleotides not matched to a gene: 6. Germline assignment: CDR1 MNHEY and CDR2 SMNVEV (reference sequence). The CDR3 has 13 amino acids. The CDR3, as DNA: TGTGCCAGCAGCCCGGGACAGATTTATGGCTACACCTTC. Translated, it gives CASSPGQIYGYTF.

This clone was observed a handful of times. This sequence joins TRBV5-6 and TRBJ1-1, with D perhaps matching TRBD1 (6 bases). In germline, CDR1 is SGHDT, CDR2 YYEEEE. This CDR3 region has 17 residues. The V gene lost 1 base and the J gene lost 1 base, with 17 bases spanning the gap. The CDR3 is CASSLRPPWGANTEAFF. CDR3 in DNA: TGTGCCAGCAGCTTGAGGCCCCCCTGGGGGGCGAACACTGAAGCTTTCTTT.

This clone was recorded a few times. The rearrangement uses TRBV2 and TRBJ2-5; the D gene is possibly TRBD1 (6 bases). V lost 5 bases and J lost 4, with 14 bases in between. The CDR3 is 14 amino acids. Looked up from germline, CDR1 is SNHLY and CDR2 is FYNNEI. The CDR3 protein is CASSSTRGSETQYF. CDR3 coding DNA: TGTGCCAGCAGTAGCACCAGGGGATCAGAGACCCAGTACTTC.

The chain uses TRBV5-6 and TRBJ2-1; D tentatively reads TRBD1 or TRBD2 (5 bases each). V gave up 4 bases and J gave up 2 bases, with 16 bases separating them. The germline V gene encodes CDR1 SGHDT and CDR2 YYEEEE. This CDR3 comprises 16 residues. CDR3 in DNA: TGTGCCAGCAGCCGCAGGTGGGACGGAACCTACAATGAGCAGTTCTTC. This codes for CASSRRWDGTYNEQFF.

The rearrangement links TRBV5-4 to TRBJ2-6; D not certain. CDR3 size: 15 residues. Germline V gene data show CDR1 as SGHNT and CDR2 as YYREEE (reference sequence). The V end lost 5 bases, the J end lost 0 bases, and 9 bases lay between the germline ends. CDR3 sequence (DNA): TGTGCCAGCAGATCCCTCCTCTCTGGGGCCAACGTCCTGACTTTC. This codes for CASRSLLSGANVLTF. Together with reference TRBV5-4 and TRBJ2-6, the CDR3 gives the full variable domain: ETGVTQSPTHLIKTRGQQVTLRCSSQSGHNTVSWYQQALGQGPQFIFQYYREEENGRGNFPPRFSGLQFPNYSSELNVNALELDDSALYLCASRSLLSGANVLTFGAGSRLTVL.

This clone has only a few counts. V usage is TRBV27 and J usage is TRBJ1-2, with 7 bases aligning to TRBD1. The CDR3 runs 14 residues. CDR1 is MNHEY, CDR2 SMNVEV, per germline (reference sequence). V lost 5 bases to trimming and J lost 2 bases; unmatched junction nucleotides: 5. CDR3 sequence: CASSPPGQNYGYTF. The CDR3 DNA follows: TGTGCCAGCAGTCCCCCGGGACAGAACTATGGCTACACCTTC.

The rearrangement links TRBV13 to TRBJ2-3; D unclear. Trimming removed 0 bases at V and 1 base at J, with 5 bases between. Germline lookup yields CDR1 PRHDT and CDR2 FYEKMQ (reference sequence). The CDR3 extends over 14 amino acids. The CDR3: CASSLGRGTDTQYF. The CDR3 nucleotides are TGTGCCAGCAGCTTAGGACGGGGCACAGATACGCAGTATTTT.

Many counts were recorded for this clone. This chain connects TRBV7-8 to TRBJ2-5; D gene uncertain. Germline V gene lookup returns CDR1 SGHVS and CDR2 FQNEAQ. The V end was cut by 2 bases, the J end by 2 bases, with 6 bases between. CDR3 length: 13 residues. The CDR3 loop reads CASSLPRQETQYF. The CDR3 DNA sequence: TGTGCCAGCAGCTTACCGCGACAAGAGACCCAGTACTTC.

The CDR3 here is CASSEPAPTGGASYGYTF. The CDR3 DNA is TGTGCCAGCAGTGAACCCGCGCCTACAGGGGGCGCGAGCTATGGCTACACCTTC. The rearrangement links TRBV25-1 to TRBJ1-2; 9 bases are a match to TRBD1. CDR1 MGHDK and CDR2 SYGVNS come from the germline V gene. V lost 2 bases to trimming and J lost 4 bases; unmatched junction nucleotides: 14. The CDR3 consists of 18 residues.

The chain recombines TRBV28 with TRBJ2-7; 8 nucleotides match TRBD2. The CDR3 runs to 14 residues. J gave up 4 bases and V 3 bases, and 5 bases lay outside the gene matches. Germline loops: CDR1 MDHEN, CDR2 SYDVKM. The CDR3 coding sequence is TGTGCCAGCAGTTTCCCTAGCGGGCCTTACGAGCAGTACTTC. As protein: CASSFPSGPYEQYF.